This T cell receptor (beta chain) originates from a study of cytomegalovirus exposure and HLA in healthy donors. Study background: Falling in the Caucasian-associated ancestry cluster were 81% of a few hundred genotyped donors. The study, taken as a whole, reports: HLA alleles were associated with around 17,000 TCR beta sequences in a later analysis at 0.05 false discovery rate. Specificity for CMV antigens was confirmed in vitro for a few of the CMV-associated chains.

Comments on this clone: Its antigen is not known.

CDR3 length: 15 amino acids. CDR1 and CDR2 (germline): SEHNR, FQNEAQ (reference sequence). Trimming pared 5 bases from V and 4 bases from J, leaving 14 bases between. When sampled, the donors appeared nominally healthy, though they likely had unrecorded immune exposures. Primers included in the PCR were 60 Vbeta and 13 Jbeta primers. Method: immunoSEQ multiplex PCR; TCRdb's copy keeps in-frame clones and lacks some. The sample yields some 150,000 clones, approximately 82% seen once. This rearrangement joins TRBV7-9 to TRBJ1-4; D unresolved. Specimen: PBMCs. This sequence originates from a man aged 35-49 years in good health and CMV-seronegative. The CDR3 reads CASSPLWESNEKLFF. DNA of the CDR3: TGTGCCAGCAGCCCCCTGTGGGAGAGTAATGAAAAACTGTTTTTT.